This T cell receptor beta chain was retrieved from a study of OX40 agonist ivuxolimab in advanced cancers. The method was immunoSEQ multiplex PCR; TCRdb's version includes in-frame clones alone and lacks a portion of them. Of 70,000 to 95,000 clones in the sample, 75% to 95% were seen once. The CDR3 sequence is 15 residues long. The V end was cut by 0 bases, the J end by 3 bases, with 12 bases between. CDR1 and CDR2 from the germline V gene are MNHEY and SVGAGI. Sequencing was performed on CD4+ or CD8+ T cells sorted from blood, taken in a trial of the OX40 agonist ivuxolimab. V gene TRBV6-5 combines with J gene TRBJ2-7, with D possibly TRBD1 on 6 matching bases. This sequence originates from an adult with an advanced solid tumor such as melanoma, head and neck, liver or kidney cancer. The CDR3 sequence: CASSYSYRASYEQYF. CDR3 coding DNA: TGTGCCAGCAGTTACTCTTACAGGGCAAGCTACGAGCAGTACTTC.